A selection of T cell receptor beta chains follows, all from one sample in a study of T cell responses to AZD1222 COVID-19 vaccine. Sequenced by immunoSEQ multiplex PCR; TCRdb stores in-frame clones only, minus some. Of more than 150,000 clones listed, 90% are singletons. The sample here was peripheral blood, taken on day 0 of AZD1222 vaccination. The receptors shown here come from an adult in good health. The CDR3 runs from the conserved cysteine through the conserved F or W. Each record gives: J gene, V gene, CDR3 protein.

>TRBJ1-6|TRBV7-3
CASSNGQVNSPLHF
>TRBJ2-6|TRBV11-2
CASSLGGSGANVLTF
>TRBJ2-3|TRBV7-6
CASSLAGASRSTDTQYF
>TRBJ2-1|TRBV7-8
CASSFLAGGPGEQFF
>TRBJ2-7|TRBV7-2
CASSYMGLAGREQYF
>TRBJ1-5|TRBV4-2
CASSQGGGQSFQPQHF
>TRBJ1-2|TRBV28
CASLGQGHGYTF
>TRBJ2-1|TRBV5-1
CASSLDLQSSYNEQFF
>TRBJ2-1|TRBV2
CASAGGLNEQFF
>TRBJ1-6|TRBV28
CASSRDRNSPLHF
>TRBJ2-7|TRBV28
CASSFPLLPSGPSSYEQYF
>TRBJ1-1|TRBV19
CASSIAGDEAFF
>TRBJ1-1|TRBV5-1
CASSLAAQANTEAFF
>TRBJ1-5|TRBV20-1
CSAREGGPQHF
>TRBJ1-5|TRBV16
CASRGTGDQPQHF
>TRBJ2-1|TRBV7-9
CASSLGEGRNEQFF
>TRBJ2-3|TRBV12-5
CASGSNLLPTDTQYF
>TRBJ1-3|TRBV13
CASSLGASGSGNTIYF
>TRBJ1-2|TRBV28
CASSDRDRALRSYGYTF
>TRBJ1-1|TRBV28
CASSGAMETGGRNTEAFF
>TRBJ1-2|TRBV4-1
CASSQGTGVYGYTF
>TRBJ2-1|TRBV28
CASSPTGQGRYNEQFF
>TRBJ2-3|TRBV18
CASSPGLAERTDTQYF
>TRBJ2-7|TRBV5-5
CASSLEFLGPINYEQYF
>TRBJ2-1|TRBV15
CATSGDRYYNEQFF
>TRBJ2-7|TRBV7-6
CASSLGDLASYEQYF
>TRBJ1-6|TRBV4-1
CASSQGRVHSPLHF
>TRBJ2-5|TRBV5-1
CASSPLGGLETQYF
>TRBJ1-2|TRBV12-3/TRBV12-4
CASSGDGGYGYTF
>TRBJ1-2|TRBV19
CASSEDRYGYTF
>TRBJ1-5|TRBV24-1
CATSGPSWSQHF